Listed below are T cell receptor beta chains from one sample, sequenced in a study of T cell repertoires in aging, cancer and after chemotherapy. TCRdb redid the calling of the multiplex PCR reads with MiXCR, one entry per CDR3 protein. The top ten hold about 26% of the sample, which has about 2,500 distinct CDR3 sequences, about 23% seen once. The sequenced sample was blood. These TCRs come from a human donor with a blood cancer. CDR3s include the opening cysteine and the closing phenylalanine or tryptophan. The D gene is left open where the match is weak. Clone size is not always given. Where it is, it says once, few, many or a class for expanded clones.

j_gene,d_gene,v_gene,abundance,CDR3nt,CDR3aa
TRBJ2-1,TRBD2,TRBV4-1,few,TGCGCCAGCAGCCAAGATACTGCTAGCGGGGGGCACAATGAGCAGTTCTTC,CASSQDTASGGHNEQFF
TRBJ2-6,TRBD1,TRBV11-1,large,TGTGCCAGCAGCGACAGGGCGGAAGGGGCCAACGTCCTGACTTTC,CASSDRAEGANVLTF
TRBJ1-1,-,TRBV7-9,medium-sized,TGTGCCAGCAGCCGATCGACAGCTGAAGCTTTCTTT,CASSRSTAEAFF
TRBJ1-1,-,TRBV18,few,TGTGCCAGCTTAGAGGGAATGAACACTGAAGCTTTCTTT,CASLEGMNTEAFF
TRBJ2-2,TRBD2,TRBV13,-,TGTGCCAGCAGCCCGCCGGGGGGAGTCCGGGAGCTGTTTTTT,CASSPPGGVRELFF
TRBJ1-3,-,TRBV20-1,-,TGCAGTGCTAGAGATTATGGGTACTCTGGAAACACCATATATTTT,CSARDYGYSGNTIYF
TRBJ1-1,-,TRBV25-1,-,TGTGCCAGCAGTGAATTGGGGGGGTTTGCTTTCTTT,CASSELGGFAFF
TRBJ1-5,-,TRBV27,medium-sized,TGTGCCAGCATGGCGCCAGGCAATAGCAATCAGCCCCAGCATTTT,CASMAPGNSNQPQHF
TRBJ2-1,-,TRBV7-6,medium-sized,TGTGCCAGCAGCCCAGAGGTGTACCAGGACGCCTACAATGAGCAGTTCTTC,CASSPEVYQDAYNEQFF
TRBJ2-3,TRBD2,TRBV20-1,-,TGCAGTGCTAGAGACTCGCGGGGGGCCCGTCCCACAGATACGCAGTATTTT,CSARDSRGARPTDTQYF
TRBJ1-5,TRBD1,TRBV20-1,medium-sized,TGCAGTGCTGCCGGGACAGGGGGCTATTGGGGCAATCAGCCCCAGCATTTT,CSAAGTGGYWGNQPQHF
TRBJ1-6,-,TRBV6-1,medium-sized,TGTGCCAGCAGTGTCCCTAGGGGCCCTGGGTCACCCCTCCACTTT,CASSVPRGPGSPLHF
TRBJ2-1,-,TRBV5-4,medium-sized,TGTGCCAGCAGGAAAGATACGGTCCGTGAGCAGTTCTTC,CASRKDTVREQFF
TRBJ1-1,-,TRBV6-5,medium-sized,TGTGCCAGCAGTTCGCAGTCCGCGAACACTGAAGCTTTCTTT,CASSSQSANTEAFF
TRBJ2-2,TRBD2,TRBV10-1,-,TGCGCCAGCAGTTGGGGGACTAGCGGGGGTCAAGGGGAGCTGTTTTTT,CASSWGTSGGQGELFF
TRBJ2-2,-,TRBV6-1,-,TGTGCCAGCAGCCAGGGCCCAGCCACCGGGGAGCTGTTTTTT,CASSQGPATGELFF
TRBJ2-1,TRBD1,TRBV7-6,medium-sized,TGTGCCAGCAGCCCGCGGACAGGGAGAACTGAGCAGTTCTTC,CASSPRTGRTEQFF
TRBJ2-1,TRBD2,TRBV24-1,medium-sized,TGTGCCACCAGTGATCCCAGGACTAGCGGGAGATCCAATGAGCAGTTCTTC,CATSDPRTSGRSNEQFF
TRBJ1-5,-,TRBV19,medium-sized,TGTGCCAGTAGCCCCCAGCAGGGCAATCAGCCCCAGCATTTT,CASSPQQGNQPQHF
TRBJ2-1,-,TRBV11-2,-,TGTGCCAGCAGCTTAGTTTCCACGGGGGCGAGTGAGCAGTTCTTC,CASSLVSTGASEQFF
TRBJ2-2,-,TRBV30,large,TGTGCCTGGAGTTTTACAGCGAACACCGGGGAGCTGTTTTTT,CAWSFTANTGELFF
TRBJ1-2,-,TRBV6-5,medium-sized,TGTGCCAGCAGTTACGCGGGGTCAGGGCAAAACTATGGCTACACCTTC,CASSYAGSGQNYGYTF
TRBJ2-5,-,TRBV19,medium-sized,TGTGCCAGTAGAGCAACTGGACAAGAGACCCAGTACTTC,CASRATGQETQYF
TRBJ2-1,TRBD1,TRBV6-1,medium-sized,TGTGCCAGCAAGGGGGCAGGAGCGTCCAATGAGCAGTTCTTC,CASKGAGASNEQFF
TRBJ1-6,-,TRBV4-2,-,TGTGCCAGCAGCCAAGATTGGGGACATTCAAATTCACCCCTCCACTTT,CASSQDWGHSNSPLHF
TRBJ2-4,-,TRBV6-6,-,TGTGCCAGCAGTTCCACCCCCCCAGGGGCTTCCGCCAAAAACATTCAGTACTTC,CASSSTPPGASAKNIQYF
TRBJ1-6,-,TRBV5-5,medium-sized,TGTGCCAGCAGCTCCGGACAGAGTAATTCACCCCTCCACTTT,CASSSGQSNSPLHF
TRBJ2-1,-,TRBV12-3/TRBV12-4,medium-sized,TGTGCCAGCAGTTTATTCGGCCCCTCCTACAATGAGCAGTTCTTC,CASSLFGPSYNEQFF
TRBJ2-1,TRBD2,TRBV5-4,-,TGTGCCAGCAGCCGGACTAGCGGGAGTGTCTACAATGAGCAGTTCTTC,CASSRTSGSVYNEQFF
TRBJ2-3,-,TRBV13,-,TGTGCCAGCAAACGGGACCCGGGGGATACGCAGTATTTT,CASKRDPGDTQYF
TRBJ1-3,TRBD1,TRBV30,medium-sized,TGTGCCTGGAGCGCTACAGGGGTCTACTCTGGAAACACCATATATTTT,CAWSATGVYSGNTIYF
TRBJ1-1,TRBD1,TRBV29-1,medium-sized,TGCAGCGTTGAGGGACAGGGGTGGACTGAAGCTTTCTTT,CSVEGQGWTEAFF
TRBJ1-4,-,TRBV27,medium-sized,TGTGCCAGCAGTTTAGACAGAGTCCGGGCAACTAATGAAAAACTGTTTTTT,CASSLDRVRATNEKLFF
TRBJ1-2,TRBD1,TRBV20-1,few,TGCAGTGCCCCGTCCTGGACAGGGCATGGCTACACCTTC,CSAPSWTGHGYTF
TRBJ2-1,TRBD1,TRBV6-2/TRBV6-3,medium-sized,TGTGCCAGCAGCCTTTTACAGGGGTCGTCCTACAATGAGCAGTTCTTC,CASSLLQGSSYNEQFF
TRBJ2-1,TRBD1,TRBV23-1,-,TGCGCCAGCAGTCACATCGGACAGGGTGGGATCTACAATGAGCAGTTCTTC,CASSHIGQGGIYNEQFF
TRBJ1-1,-,TRBV20-1,few,TGCAGTGCTGTCGAGGGGGGAATGAACACTGAAGCTTTCTTT,CSAVEGGMNTEAFF
TRBJ2-3,TRBD1,TRBV24-1,medium-sized,TGTGCCACCAGTGACGTCCGGACAGGGGGCCTCACAGATACGCAGTATTTT,CATSDVRTGGLTDTQYF
TRBJ2-7,TRBD2,TRBV5-4,-,TGTGCCAGCAGTTTTCAGTCCGGGACTAGCGACGAGCAGTACTTC,CASSFQSGTSDEQYF
TRBJ1-2,-,TRBV4-1,few,TGCGCCAGCAGCCAAGGATCTGGGGGGCCTAACTATGGCTACACCTTC,CASSQGSGGPNYGYTF
TRBJ2-7,TRBD1,TRBV5-6,few,TGTGCCAGCAGCCAAGGGACAGGGGGTGTCTCCTACGAGCAGTACTTC,CASSQGTGGVSYEQYF
TRBJ2-1,-,TRBV5-1,-,TGTGCCAGCAGCTTAGGGAATAGCAGGGATGAGCAGTTCTTC,CASSLGNSRDEQFF
TRBJ2-3,-,TRBV24-1,medium-sized,TGTGCCACCAGTGATCCGAAGGCGGGATCGACAGATACGCAGTATTTT,CATSDPKAGSTDTQYF
TRBJ2-1,TRBD1,TRBV7-9,medium-sized,TGTGCCAGCAGCTTAGTTGGGACAGACAATGAGCAGTTCTTC,CASSLVGTDNEQFF
TRBJ2-2,TRBD2,TRBV6-1,medium-sized,TGTGCCAGCTCGGTGACTAGCGGGGGGACCGGGGAGCTGTTTTTT,CASSVTSGGTGELFF
TRBJ2-5,TRBD1,TRBV18,medium-sized,TGTGCCAGCTCACCTCAACAGGGGGCGGGAGAGACCCAGTACTTC,CASSPQQGAGETQYF
TRBJ2-1,TRBD2,TRBV30,large,TGTGCCTGGAGTGGATCGACTAGCGGGAGTGGGAATGAGCAGTTCTTC,CAWSGSTSGSGNEQFF
TRBJ2-7,TRBD1,TRBV5-6,once,TGTGCCAGCAGCCAAGATCGTGGACAGGCTAACGAGCAGTACTTC,CASSQDRGQANEQYF
TRBJ2-3,TRBD2,TRBV5-1,few,TGCGCCAGCAGCTTGGGGACTAGCGGGAGAGGAGTGGATACGCAGTATTTT,CASSLGTSGRGVDTQYF
TRBJ1-1,TRBD1,TRBV12-3/TRBV12-4,-,TGTGCCAGCAGACCGACAGGGTTGGATACTGAAGCTTTCTTT,CASRPTGLDTEAFF
TRBJ2-1,-,TRBV15,-,TGTGCCACCAGCAGTTCCCCCCGGGACTCATACAATGAGCAGTTCTTC,CATSSSPRDSYNEQFF
TRBJ2-7,TRBD1,TRBV5-6,medium-sized,TGTGCCAGCAGCTCCGGGACAGGGCACTACGAGCAGTACTTC,CASSSGTGHYEQYF
TRBJ1-1,-,TRBV6-2/TRBV6-3,few,TGTGCCAGCAGTTACTCGACGGGGACTGAAGCTTTCTTT,CASSYSTGTEAFF
TRBJ2-3,-,TRBV7-2,few,TGTGCCAGCAGCGGAGATGGGGGTAGAGATACGCAGTATTTT,CASSGDGGRDTQYF
TRBJ1-3,-,TRBV5-6,medium-sized,TGTGCCAGCAGCTTGGATGGTTATCCTGGAAACACCATATATTTT,CASSLDGYPGNTIYF
TRBJ1-2,-,TRBV27,-,TGTGCCAGCAGTGCTACAGGGAATGGTGGCTACACCTTC,CASSATGNGGYTF
TRBJ2-3,-,TRBV11-3,-,TGTGCCAGCAGCGATAGATGGGGGCCCCAGGGAGATAAGCAGTATTTT,CASSDRWGPQGDKQYF